This TCR beta chain comes out of a study of blood T cell repertoires in COVID-19. Overall study context: Some COVID-19 samples were acute and others convalescent; all came from the United States, Italy and Spain. The cDNA or gDNA used as material had been derived from T cells, B-cell-depleted T cells, or PBMCs.

The CDR3 is made up of 16 amino acids. V lost 6 bases to trimming and J lost 4 bases; unmatched junction nucleotides: 8. Germline values: CDR1 SEHNR, CDR2 FQNEAQ (reference sequence). The authors' processing: Estimation of nucleated cell counts was performed using reference gene primer amplification. Method: immunoSEQ multiplex PCR; TCRdb's copy keeps in-frame clones and lacks some. V and J calls and clone size are given by that table; D and trimming were obtained from the DNA. The sample has about 400,000 clones, about 89% seen once. The sample consisted of peripheral blood. This TCR was recovered from a man in his forties with acute or convalescent COVID-19. V usage is TRBV7-9 and J usage is TRBJ2-1; 11 bases map to TRBD1. This chain's CDR3 is CASRPAGTGGYNEQFF. CDR3 nucleotide sequence: TGTGCCAGCAGGCCAGCCGGGACAGGGGGTTACAATGAGCAGTTCTTC.